Listed here are 30 T cell receptor beta chains from one sample, sequenced in a study of CD8 T cells in Susac syndrome. cDNA came from roughly 0.47 to 1 ug RNA primed by random hexamers. TCRdb itself ran the immunoSEQ multiplex PCR reads through MiXCR, one entry per CDR3 protein. The repertoire consists of around 140,000 distinct CDR3 sequences, with approximately 95% occurring once and the leading ten covering roughly 0.14%. Material for sequencing was CD4+ T cells from PBMCs. The source of these receptors is a human donor with Susac syndrome.

This sequence joins TRBV18 and TRBJ1-1, with 9 positions matching TRBD1. Germline-derived CDR1 and CDR2 are KGHSH and LQKENI. After removal of 1 base from V and 7 bases from J, the junction contained 7 bases not matched to a gene. The CDR3 extends over 15 amino acids. This CDR3 reads CASSPLGTGLVEAFF. CDR3 in DNA: TGTGCCAGCTCACCACTCGGGACAGGGTTGGTTGAAGCTTTCTTT.

This chain connects TRBV4-3 to TRBJ1-6; tentative D call: TRBD1 (5 bases). Germline V gene lookup returns CDR1 LGHNA and CDR2 YSLEER. The V end was cut by 1 base, the J end by 5 bases, with 12 bases between. The CDR3 extends over 16 amino acids. The CDR3 bases are TGCGCCAGCAGCCAAGTGGGCGGCAGGGATAATTCACCCCTCCACTTT. The encoded protein is CASSQVGGRDNSPLHF.

The CDR3 loop is CASSRNGPNFQETQYF. In DNA form, the CDR3 reads TGTGCCAGCAGCAGGAACGGTCCGAATTTCCAAGAGACCCAGTACTTC. The chain recombines TRBV7-2 with TRBJ2-5; D not resolved. Germline loops: CDR1 SGHTA, CDR2 FQGNSA. The V end lost 5 bases, the J end lost 1 base, and 17 bases lay between the germline ends. This CDR3 has 16 residues.

The sample holds one count of this clonotype. The rearrangement uses TRBV5-1 and TRBJ2-3; 8 nucleotides agree with TRBD1. Trimming cost V 0 bases and J 4 bases; bases outside gene matches: 7. This CDR3 has 16 amino acids. CDR1 and CDR2 from the germline V gene are SGHRS and YFSETQ. The DNA of the CDR3 is TGCGCCAGCAGCTTGGCCGCTTCACAGGGGGCAGATACGCAGTATTTT. It yields the protein CASSLAASQGADTQYF.

This clonotype was observed once. This chain uses TRBV5-4 with TRBJ1-1; no definite D call. Germline V gives CDR1 SGHNT, CDR2 YYREEE (reference sequence). CDR3 length: 13 amino acids. The ends were cut back, 7 bases at V and 7 bases at J, with 17 bases in the middle. The CDR3 here is CASEGTPRSEAFF. CDR3 nucleotides: TGTGCCAGCGAGGGAACCCCACGTAGTGAAGCTTTCTTT.

V usage is TRBV25-1 and J usage is TRBJ1-2, with a tentative D call TRBD1 (6 bases). Germline values: CDR1 MGHDK, CDR2 SYGVNS. The length of the CDR3 is 15 residues. Trimming took off 2 bases at V and 13 bases at J, with 23 bases between the two ends. The CDR3 region is CASSEKGGPFPRTTF. CDR3 bases: TGTGCCAGCAGTGAAAAGGGGGGTCCTTTCCCACGGACCACCTTC.

The rearrangement joins TRBV20-1 to TRBJ2-7; a possible D gene is TRBD1 (6 bases). This CDR3 has 13 residues. V gave up 3 bases and J gave up 4 bases, with 13 bases separating them. Germline V lookup: CDR1 DFQATT, CDR2 SNEGSKA (reference sequence). The CDR3 nucleotides read TGCAGTGCTAGCGCCGGGACACCTTACGAGCAGTACTTC. Translating it yields CSASAGTPYEQYF.

Written as DNA, the CDR3 is TGTGCCAGCAGCTTGACAGGGGGCGACACTGAAGCTTTCTTT. Its translation is CASSLTGGDTEAFF. This rearrangement joins TRBV7-9 to TRBJ1-1, with 10 nucleotides matching TRBD1. This CDR3 region has 14 residues. After removal of 3 bases from V and 3 bases from J, the junction contained 1 base not matched to a gene. Per the germline V gene, CDR1 is SEHNR and CDR2 is FQNEAQ (reference sequence).

The V and J genes are TRBV6-2 or TRBV6-3 and TRBJ2-5; unclear D gene. CDR3 length equals 11 residues. Germline V gives CDR1 MNHEY, CDR2 SVGEGT. V was clipped by 1 base and J by 5 bases, with 2 bases between them. The CDR3 is CASSYFETQYF. The CDR3 coding sequence is TGTGCCAGCAGTTACTTTGAGACCCAGTACTTC.

The CDR3 spells CASSWTGRGNTEAFF. CDR3 DNA: TGTGCCAGCAGTTGGACAGGGAGGGGGAACACTGAAGCTTTCTTT. The rearrangement links TRBV12-3 or TRBV12-4 to TRBJ1-1; TRBD1 aligns across 8 bases. V was pared by 4 bases and J by 1 base, with 5 bases of the junction left unmatched. The CDR3 sequence is 15 residues long.

The rearrangement joins TRBV7-2 to TRBJ2-3; TRBD1 agrees at 8 bases. Losses at the gene ends were 4 bases for V and 4 bases for J; bases not matched to a gene: 4. CDR1 is SGHTA, CDR2 FQGNSA, per germline. The CDR3 sequence is 14 residues long. The CDR3: CASSSGTGSDTQYF. CDR3 bases: TGTGCCAGCAGCTCCGGGACAGGTTCAGATACGCAGTATTTT.

The chain is built from TRBV28 and TRBJ2-7; D possibly uses TRBD1 or TRBD2 (5 bases each). The germline V gene has CDR1 MDHEN and CDR2 SYDVKM. V lost 3 bases and J 7 bases, leaving 13 bases between the germline ends. The CDR3 is made up of 13 amino acids. The CDR3 DNA sequence: TGTGCCAGCAGTTTCGGGGACCTAGGGGAGCAGTACTTC. This codes for CASSFGDLGEQYF.

The CDR3 spells CAWSVLARVSGELFF. As DNA, the CDR3 is TGTGCCTGGAGTGTATTGGCTCGCGTTTCGGGGGAGCTGTTTTTT. V and J are TRBV30 and TRBJ2-2; no reliable D call. Germline lookup yields CDR1 GTSNPN and CDR2 SVGIG (reference sequence). The V gene lost 0 bases and the J gene lost 8 bases, with 16 bases spanning the gap. The CDR3 contains 15 residues. The variable domain in full, with the rest retrieved from reference TRBV30 and TRBJ2-2, is SQTIHQWPATLVQPVGSPLSLECTVEGTSNPNLYWYRQAAGRGLQLLFYSVGIGQISSEVPQNLSASRPQDRQFILSSKKLLLSDSGFYLCAWSVLARVSGELFFGEGSRLTVL.

The CDR3 region has the DNA TGCAGCGTTGTGGGGGACAGTTCCAGCACAGATACGCAGTATTTT. This codes for CSVVGDSSSTDTQYF. The chain joins TRBV29-1 to TRBJ2-3; 7 nucleotides agree with TRBD1. There are 15 residues in the CDR3. Trimming at V came to 4 bases and at J to 0 bases, leaving 7 bases not matched to a gene. Germline V lookup: CDR1 SQVTM, CDR2 ANQGSEA.

The chain couples TRBV20-1 to TRBJ2-3; the match to TRBD2 covers 9 bases. The CDR3 runs to 16 residues. V shed 6 bases, J shed 2 bases, and the junction held 12 bases outside the gene matches. The V gene's germline CDR1 is DFQATT and CDR2 SNEGSKA (reference sequence). The CDR3, as DNA: TGCAGTGCCATCAATGGACAGCGGGGGGCCACAGATACGCAGTATTTT. It is translated as CSAINGQRGATDTQYF.

In this sample, this clonotype turned up once. The CDR3 spells CASSLAFGQGTYEQYF. Written as DNA, the CDR3 is TGTGCCAGCAGCTTAGCCTTTGGACAGGGGACCTACGAGCAGTACTTC. The chain combines TRBV7-8 with TRBJ2-7, with 9 bases that match TRBD1. The junction had 5 bases not matched to a gene; V was cut back by 0 bases and J by 2 bases. There are 16 residues in the CDR3. Germline V lookup: CDR1 SGHVS, CDR2 FQNEAQ.

The chain carries TRBV12-3 or TRBV12-4 and TRBJ1-4, with 7 positions matching TRBD1. The CDR3 runs 15 residues. The V gene end was trimmed by 5 bases and the J gene end by 8 bases; junction bases not matched to a gene: 11. For the CDR3, the DNA is TGTGCCAGCAGTACAACAGGGGTGCAGAAGGAAAAACTGTTTTTT. Translating gives CASSTTGVQKEKLFF.

A remark on this clonotype: An end of the junction does not agree with germline; a read error may underlie this. The V call is TRBV7-9, the J call TRBJ2-2; D not certain. The CDR3 covers 12 residues. CDR1 and CDR2 from the germline V gene are SEHNR and FQNEAQ (reference sequence). CDR3 in DNA: TGTGCCAGCAGCCCAAACACCCGGGAGCTGTTTTTT. The encoded protein is CASSPNTRELFF.

The CDR3 DNA follows: TGTGCCAGCAGCGGGGGGGACAGACGGAATGAAAAACTGTTTTTT. It translates to CASSGGDRRNEKLFF. This chain connects TRBV9 to TRBJ1-4; TRBD1 matches 7 bases. V lost 3 bases to trimming and J lost 5 bases; unmatched junction nucleotides: 7. CDR3 size: 15 residues. CDR1 and CDR2 (germline): SGDLS, YYNGEE.

The rearrangement links TRBV11-1 to TRBJ2-3; 10 nucleotides line up with TRBD1. Germline CDR1 is SGHAT and CDR2 is FQDESV (reference sequence). V was clipped by 1 base and J by 0 bases; unmatched bases: 1. This CDR3 is 16 amino acids long. CDR3 amino acids: CASSLGQGASTDTQYF. The DNA for the CDR3 is TGTGCCAGCAGCTTAGGACAGGGGGCTAGCACAGATACGCAGTATTTT.

The chain joins TRBV24-1 to TRBJ1-1; D may be TRBD1 (5 bases). The CDR3 totals 13 residues. Germline loops: CDR1 KGHDR, CDR2 SFDVKD. V was pared by 1 base and J by 6 bases, with 8 bases between. CDR3 sequence (DNA): TGTGCCACCAGTGATTTAGTCAGGGCTGAAGCTTTCTTT. This encodes CATSDLVRAEAFF.

CDR3 protein: CASSLGQGGGEQYF. The CDR3 bases are TGCGCCAGCAGCTTGGGACAGGGAGGGGGCGAGCAGTACTTC. This chain links TRBV5-1 with TRBJ2-7; D may correspond to TRBD1 or TRBD2 (7 bases each). Germline V gives CDR1 SGHRS, CDR2 YFSETQ. The V end was cut by 0 bases, the J end by 6 bases, with 13 bases between. The CDR3 covers 14 residues.

The DNA of the CDR3 is TGTGCCTCCGGAGGGACACTCGGAAACACCATATATTTT. It specifies CASGGTLGNTIYF. The chain couples TRBV30 to TRBJ1-3; D is perhaps TRBD1 (6 bases). Trimming took off 7 bases at V and 4 bases at J, with 14 bases between the two ends. The length of the CDR3 is 13 residues. CDR1 is GTSNPN, CDR2 SVGIG, per germline (reference sequence). Variable domain in full (rest from reference TRBV30 and TRBJ1-3): SQTIHQWPATLVQPVGSPLSLECTVEGTSNPNLYWYRQAAGRGLQLLFYSVGIGQISSEVPQNLSASRPQDRQFILSSKKLLLSDSGFYLCASGGTLGNTIYFGEGSWLTVV.

The genes are TRBV3-1 and TRBJ2-2, with a possible D match to TRBD1 (6 bases). Per germline, CDR1 LGHDT and CDR2 YNNKEL (reference sequence). This CDR3 contains 15 residues. The V end lost 5 bases, the J end lost 6 bases, and 16 bases lay between the germline ends. CDR3 sequence reads: CASSYRAANPGELFF. CDR3 nucleotide sequence: TGTGCCAGCAGCTACAGGGCCGCTAACCCCGGGGAGCTGTTTTTT.

The chain uses TRBV5-1 and TRBJ2-1; the match to TRBD1 covers 9 bases. Per germline, CDR1 SGHRS and CDR2 YFSETQ. V shed 5 bases and J 2 bases; nucleotides not matched to a gene: 8. This CDR3 contains 16 residues. CDR3 in amino acids: CASRTSGQGPYNEQFF. DNA for the CDR3: TGCGCCAGCAGAACCTCGGGACAGGGCCCCTACAATGAGCAGTTCTTC.

The rearrangement links TRBV14 to TRBJ1-2, with TRBD1 as a possible D gene (6 bases). This CDR3 has 14 residues. V was pared by 0 bases and J by 8 bases, with 13 bases between. Germline lookup yields CDR1 SGHDN and CDR2 FVKESK. Written as DNA, the CDR3 is TGTGCCAGCAGCCAAGATCTTCGGGGGGCCGGCTACACCTTC. Translated: CASSQDLRGAGYTF.

This clonotype was counted once. The chain carries TRBV6-2 or TRBV6-3 and TRBJ2-6; D unclear. V lost 2 bases to trimming and J lost 5 bases, with 10 bases between them. In germline, CDR1 is MNHEY, CDR2 SVGEGT. CDR3 length: 15 residues. The CDR3 loop reads CASSYPPRRANVLTF. In DNA form, the CDR3 reads TGTGCCAGCAGTTACCCCCCGAGGAGGGCCAACGTCCTGACTTTC.

The chain joins TRBV24-1 to TRBJ2-4; 7 positions agree with TRBD1. Germline loops: CDR1 KGHDR, CDR2 SFDVKD. V was clipped by 12 bases and J by 6 bases; unmatched bases: 10. CDR3 length: 13 amino acids. The CDR3 bases are TGTGCCCCCGATCCGGCAGGGGGAAACATTCAGTACTTC. Its protein is CAPDPAGGNIQYF.

The V and J genes are TRBV20-1 and TRBJ1-1; D is uncertain. The CDR3 is made up of 13 amino acids. Per germline, CDR1 DFQATT and CDR2 SNEGSKA (reference sequence). V was cut by 6 bases and J by 1 base, with 12 bases left in between. The CDR3 is CSAYGGGNTEAFF. CDR3 nucleotides: TGCAGTGCCTATGGCGGAGGGAACACTGAAGCTTTCTTT.

The chain couples TRBV4-1 to TRBJ1-5, with D possibly being TRBD1 (6 bases). The length of the CDR3 is 17 residues. Germline CDR1 is MGHRA and CDR2 is YSYEKL. V lost 0 bases and J 5 bases, leaving 17 bases between the germline ends. In DNA form, the CDR3 reads TGCGCCAGCAGCCAAGATAGGGGCAGGGGAAGACATCAGCCCCAGCATTTT. It translates to CASSQDRGRGRHQPQHF.